The 23 T cell receptor beta chains in this list originate from one sample, sequenced in a study of blood T cells in healthy people across ages. A second about 6 to 12 cycle PCR used barcoded and J-beta primers. TCRdb independently ran MiXCR on the 5' RACE reads; one entry per CDR3 protein. The repertoire has roughly 1.6 million distinct CDR3 sequences, 30% to 40% of them found once; the top ten carry around 11%. The sample consisted of blood. Receptors were obtained from a woman under 40 in good health.

The CDR3 here is CASSLWAGGTDTQYF. CDR3 coding DNA: TGTGCCAGCAGTTTATGGGCAGGAGGCACAGATACGCAGTATTTT. The chain carries TRBV27 and TRBJ2-3; D unresolved. Between the trimmed V and J ends, which lost 1 base and 1 base, there was a span of 9 bases. CDR1 MNHEY and CDR2 SMNVEV come from the germline V gene (reference sequence). The CDR3 has 15 amino acids.

This clonotype has a count of ten or more. The rearrangement links TRBV29-1 to TRBJ1-2, with TRBD1 as a possible D gene (5 bases). The germline V gene has CDR1 SQVTM and CDR2 ANQGSEA. The V end lost 7 bases, the J end lost 2 bases, and 14 bases lay between the germline ends. The length of the CDR3 is 13 residues. CDR3 loop: CSAGRGDNYGYTF. In nucleotides, the CDR3 is TGCAGCGCCGGGAGAGGGGACAACTATGGCTACACCTTC.

Note on this clonotype: Germline and junction disagree at one end, which may indicate a read error. The rearrangement joins TRBV18 to TRBJ2-7; no definite D call. Germline V lookup: CDR1 KGHSH, CDR2 LQKENI. The CDR3 is 14 amino acids. CDR3 coding DNA: TGTGCCAGTTCACCAGATCGAATCGCTTACGAGCAGTACTTC. Amino acid sequence: CASSPDRIAYEQYF.

There are many counts of this clonotype. The chain employs TRBV29-1 and TRBJ1-4; D uncertain. CDR1 and CDR2 from the germline V gene are SQVTM and ANQGSEA. With 4 bases removed from V and 8 bases from J, the gap between germline ends came to 14 bases. CDR3 size: 13 residues. CDR3 residues: CSVGSNSGEKLFF. In nucleotides, the CDR3 is TGCAGCGTTGGTTCCAACTCGGGGGAAAAACTGTTTTTT.

The rearrangement links TRBV28 to TRBJ2-1; unclear D gene. Looked up from germline, CDR1 is MDHEN and CDR2 is SYDVKM. Between the trimmed V and J ends, which lost 8 bases and 8 bases, there was a span of 7 bases. This CDR3 contains 10 residues. The CDR3 loop is CASASDEQFF. The DNA for the CDR3 is TGTGCCAGCGCCAGCGATGAGCAGTTCTTC.

This clonotype has a handful of counts. The chain carries TRBV27 and TRBJ2-7, with 11 bases lining up with TRBD2. Per germline, CDR1 MNHEY and CDR2 SMNVEV (reference sequence). The V gene end was trimmed by 2 bases and the J gene end by 3 bases; junction bases not matched to a gene: 6. CDR3 length: 16 residues. The CDR3 DNA reads as TGTGCCAGCAGTTTAGGGCCGGGGACTAGCGGCTACGAGCAGTACTTC. Translation: CASSLGPGTSGYEQYF.

The V gene is TRBV2, the J gene TRBJ2-3; 14 nucleotides agree with TRBD2. The trim removed 5 bases at V and 6 bases at J, leaving 10 bases unmatched. The CDR3 consists of 17 residues. Looked up from germline, CDR1 is SNHLY and CDR2 is FYNNEI. The DNA for the CDR3 is TGTGCCAGCAGTCGGCGGACTAGCGGGGGGCCAGATGATACGCAGTATTTT. This codes for CASSRRTSGGPDDTQYF.

Of note for this clonotype: With a much larger clone just one base away, this may be a read error. The gene calls are TRBV29-1 and TRBJ2-7; D unclear. With 7 bases removed from V and 7 bases from J, the gap between germline ends came to 17 bases. Looked up from germline, CDR1 is SQVTM and CDR2 is ANQGSEA. The CDR3 is 12 amino acids. CDR3 DNA sequence: TGCAGCGCCCAAGGCCCCCATAGGGAGCAGTACTTC. This translates into CSAQGPHREQYF.

The V call is TRBV6-5, the J call TRBJ2-1; D could derive from TRBD1 or TRBD2 (5 bases each). V was pared by 6 bases and J by 4 bases, with 16 bases between. The CDR3 sequence is 15 residues long. CDR1 is MNHEY, CDR2 SVGAGI, per germline. DNA for the CDR3: TGTGCCAGCAGCCGTGGGGGATCGAGATACAATGAGCAGTTCTTC. Its protein is CASSRGGSRYNEQFF.

The V call is TRBV2, the J call TRBJ1-1; 7 bases line up with TRBD1. CDR1 is SNHLY and CDR2 is FYNNEI in the germline V gene. CDR3 length equals 14 residues. The junction had 5 bases not matched to a gene; V was cut back by 7 bases and J by 0 bases. CDR3 in DNA: TGTGCCAGCAAAGGGGGCCGTATGAACACTGAAGCTTTCTTT. It yields the protein CASKGGRMNTEAFF.

The genes are TRBV6-1 and TRBJ2-7; tentatively, D is TRBD1 (7 bases). Trimming removed 0 bases at V and 6 bases at J, with 12 bases between. This CDR3 region has 14 residues. Germline values: CDR1 MNHNS, CDR2 SASEGT. Written as DNA, the CDR3 is TGTGCCAGCAGTGAAGCGGAGGGGGCGTCCGAGCAGTACTTC. It translates to CASSEAEGASEQYF.

The gene calls are TRBV27 and TRBJ2-7; TRBD2 aligns across 7 bases. Unmatched junction bases numbered 9, after V lost 3 bases and J lost 4 bases. CDR3 length: 15 amino acids. Germline assignment: CDR1 MNHEY and CDR2 SMNVEV (reference sequence). The DNA for the CDR3 is TGTGCCAGCAGTTTGAGCGGGACCACACGATACGAGCAGTACTTC. Translating it yields CASSLSGTTRYEQYF.

This clonotype turned up a few times. V is TRBV12-3 or TRBV12-4 and J is TRBJ2-7; 7 bases agree with TRBD1. Losses at the gene ends were 7 bases for V and 0 bases for J; bases not matched to a gene: 9. The CDR3 runs 15 residues. Here the CDR3 reads CASTPDRISSYEQYF. Here the CDR3 DNA reads TGTGCCAGCACTCCGGACAGGATAAGCTCCTACGAGCAGTACTTC.

Turning to this clonotype: One end of the junction fails to match germline, which may point to a read error. The chain has TRBV6-5 and TRBJ1-1, with a possible D match to TRBD1 (6 bases). Looked up from germline, CDR1 is MNHEY and CDR2 is SVGAGI. CDR3 length equals 14 residues. CDR3 sequence: CASRYSIGGTEAFF. CDR3 DNA sequence: TGTGCCAGCAGGTACTCGATAGGGGGGACTGAAGCTTTCTTT.

The J gene is TRBJ1-1, the V gene TRBV15; D is unclear. This CDR3 is 15 amino acids long. V was shortened by 0 bases and J by 5 bases, with 13 bases between the two germline ends. Germline CDR1 reads LNHNV; CDR2 reads YYDKDF (reference sequence). Written as DNA, the CDR3 is TGTGCCACCAGCAGAGATCAAGCGGCTGGGACTGAAGCTTTCTTT. As protein: CATSRDQAAGTEAFF. Full variable domain (remainder filled in from reference TRBV15 and TRBJ1-1): DAMVIQNPRYQVTQFGKPVTLSCSQTLNHNVMYWYQQKSSQAPKLLFHYYDKDFNNEADTPDNFQSRRPNTSFCFLDIRSPGLGDTAMYLCATSRDQAAGTEAFFGQGTRLTVV.

The rearrangement uses TRBV9 and TRBJ2-5, with 8 positions matching TRBD2. Judging by the DNA end, TRBJ2-7 fits better; the J call may be wrong. The CDR3 sequence is 15 residues long. Germline lookup yields CDR1 SGDLS and CDR2 YYNGEE. The CDR3 is CASSRGGKANYEQYF. The CDR3 DNA sequence: TGTGCCAGCAGCCGGGGGGGGAAGGCTAATTACGAGCAGTACTTC.

This clonotype came up a few times. The CDR3 protein is CATSDRQGPSYEQYF. The CDR3 DNA reads as TGTGCCACCAGTGATAGGCAGGGGCCCTCCTACGAGCAGTACTTC. The chain couples TRBV24-1 to TRBJ2-7, with D possibly matching TRBD1 (6 bases). The ends were cut back, 3 bases at V and 0 bases at J, with 11 bases in the middle. The germline V gene encodes CDR1 KGHDR and CDR2 SFDVKD. The CDR3 runs to 15 residues.

This chain links TRBV29-1 with TRBJ2-2, with TRBD1 matching 10 bases. The germline CDR1 and CDR2 sequences are SQVTM and ANQGSEA. The CDR3 loop spans 17 amino acids. The J segment lost 7 bases and the V segment lost 8 bases, leaving 19 bases of the junction unmatched. In DNA, the CDR3 is TGCAGCCCCTGTCTCCCGCGGGACAGGGGAAGGGGCGGGGAGCTGTTTTTT. It translates to CSPCLPRDRGRGGELFF.

This clonotype was picked up a small number of times. The junction shows a germline mismatch at one end, possibly a read error. This chain links TRBV20-1 with TRBJ2-1, with 9 bases that match TRBD2. The CDR3 extends over 14 amino acids. Per germline, CDR1 DFQATT and CDR2 SNEGSKA (reference sequence). The CDR3, as DNA: TGCAGTGCTAGTAGCGGGGGTTCCTGCAATGAGCAGTTCTTC. The encoded protein is CSASSGGSCNEQFF.

The sample holds a few counts of this clonotype. The chain recombines TRBV25-1 with TRBJ2-2; D call uncertain. Germline lookup yields CDR1 MGHDK and CDR2 SYGVNS. V was cut by 3 bases and J by 7 bases, with 3 bases left in between. The CDR3 is 11 residues long. The CDR3 protein is CASSDHGELFF. The CDR3 nucleotides are TGTGCCAGCAGTGATCACGGGGAGCTGTTTTTT.

A note on this clonotype: This may arise from a read error, as a much more abundant clone is one base away. The chain links TRBV10-3 to TRBJ2-3, with D perhaps being TRBD1 or TRBD2 (5 bases each). The CDR3 is made up of 14 amino acids. CDR1 is ENHRY and CDR2 is SYGVKD in the germline V gene. Deletions cut 8 bases from V and 5 bases from J, with 17 bases between. The CDR3 DNA reads as TGTGCCATCCAGTCCAGCGAGAGGGGAGATACGCAGTATTTT. Protein product: CAIQSSERGDTQYF.

The chain joins TRBV5-5 to TRBJ1-1; D is ambiguous. The CDR3 has 12 amino acids. Deletions cut 4 bases from V and 10 bases from J, with 14 bases between. CDR1 and CDR2 (germline): SGHKS, YYEKEE (reference sequence). The CDR3: CASSPPIRGAFF. Written as DNA, the CDR3 is TGTGCCAGCAGCCCACCAATCCGGGGAGCTTTCTTT.

The J gene is TRBJ2-1, the V gene TRBV20-1; 13 bases map to TRBD2. Germline-derived CDR1 and CDR2 are DFQATT and SNEGSKA (reference sequence). The V gene end was trimmed by 5 bases and the J gene end by 5 bases; junction bases not matched to a gene: 15. This CDR3 comprises 18 residues. Here the CDR3 DNA reads TGCAGTGCTGCTACTCAACTAGCGGGAGGGACTAGGGACAATGAGCAGTTCTTC. This translates into CSAATQLAGGTRDNEQFF.